This TCR beta chain was observed in a study of blood T cell repertoires in COVID-19. Per the original data handling: From reference gene primer amplification, estimates of nucleated cell counts were derived. TCRdb's table, derived via immunoSEQ multiplex PCR, lists solely in-frame clones and lacks some. V and J calls and clone size are copied from that table; D and trimming were computed from the DNA. Of approximately 240,000 clones in the sample, approximately 83% are singletons; the top ten hold roughly 1.3%. Seattle patient enrollment occurred during active infection, with longitudinal follow-up thereafter. Input material: peripheral blood. This TCR came from a woman aged 25 to 39 with COVID-19, enrolled during active disease.

The CDR3 sequence is CASSQVGRELTGELFF. The CDR3 DNA is TGTGCCAGCAGCCAGGTGGGACGGGAGTTGACCGGGGAGCTGTTTTTT. This sequence joins TRBV4-2 and TRBJ2-2; D perhaps matches TRBD2 (6 bases). V gave up 3 bases and J gave up 5 bases, with 16 bases separating them. CDR3 length: 16 amino acids. Germline CDR1 is LGHNA and CDR2 is YNFKEQ.